One sample yielded the 26 T cell receptor beta chains listed below, sequenced in a study of cytomegalovirus exposure and HLA in healthy donors. The repertoire was sequenced with immunoSEQ multiplex PCR; TCRdb's copy has only in-frame clones and lacks some. Altogether 220,000 or so clones are present, 83% being singletons, with the ten largest covering 5.5% to 7%. Sequenced input: PBMCs. Receptors originate from a woman aged 18-35 years in good health and CMV-seronegative.

This clone has only one observation. The chain recombines TRBV6-5 with TRBJ1-1, with D possibly TRBD1 on 5 matching bases. This CDR3 is 12 amino acids long. Germline CDR1 MNHEY, CDR2 SVGAGI. Trimming took 6 bases from V and 7 from J, leaving 12 bases between them. CDR3 sequence reads: CASRTQEYEAFF. The CDR3 DNA sequence: TGTGCCAGCAGGACACAGGAGTATGAAGCTTTCTTT.

This chain joins TRBV27 and TRBJ1-6, with D perhaps TRBD1 (6 bases). The germline CDR1 and CDR2 sequences are MNHEY and SMNVEV (reference sequence). V lost 3 bases and J 0 bases, leaving 9 bases between the germline ends. This CDR3 region has 16 residues. CDR3 protein: CASSLNRVSYNSPLHF. The DNA of the CDR3 is TGTGCCAGCAGTTTGAACAGGGTCTCCTATAATTCACCCCTCCACTTT.

The V and J genes are TRBV2 and TRBJ1-2; 9 bases fit TRBD1. V shed 6 bases, J shed 6 bases, and the junction held 14 bases outside the gene matches. The CDR3 sequence is 16 residues long. The germline CDR1 and CDR2 sequences are SNHLY and FYNNEI. CDR3 loop: CASRRTGDGKRNGYTF. Here the CDR3 DNA reads TGTGCCAGCAGAAGGACAGGGGACGGCAAGAGGAATGGCTACACCTTC.

The chain combines TRBV6-6 with TRBJ2-2; weak D call: TRBD2 (6 bases). This CDR3 has 15 amino acids. CDR1 is MNHNY and CDR2 is SVGAGI in the germline V gene (reference sequence). V was clipped by 3 bases and J by 6 bases, with 14 bases between them. The CDR3: CASSYSSGVPGELFF. The CDR3 DNA reads TGTGCCAGCAGTTATTCTTCGGGGGTCCCCGGGGAGCTGTTTTTT.

The V call is TRBV11-2, the J call TRBJ1-5, with D possibly being TRBD1 (6 bases). CDR1 SGHAT and CDR2 FQNNGV come from the germline V gene. The CDR3 runs to 15 residues. V was trimmed by 1 base and J by 2 bases, leaving 9 bases between them. DNA of the CDR3: TGTGCCAGCAGCTTAGGGGGGGCAGGCAATCAGCCCCAGCATTTT. Translating gives CASSLGGAGNQPQHF.

The CDR3 is CASSLSRTGELFF. The CDR3 nucleotides read TGTGCCAGCAGTTTATCACGAACCGGGGAGCTGTTTTTT. The chain uses TRBV27 and TRBJ2-2; D remains unclear. V lost 0 bases, J lost 5 bases, and 4 bases lay in between. The CDR3 consists of 13 residues. Germline CDR1 reads MNHEY; CDR2 reads SMNVEV (reference sequence).

The genes are TRBV27 and TRBJ2-6; no clear D gene. Per germline, CDR1 MNHEY and CDR2 SMNVEV (reference sequence). The CDR3 is 14 residues long. The V and J ends lost 7 bases and 5 bases respectively, with 12 bases between them. CDR3 region: CASTAGYRANVLTF. For the CDR3, the DNA is TGTGCCAGCACAGCCGGCTATCGGGCCAACGTCCTGACTTTC.

The V call is TRBV11-2, the J call TRBJ1-1, with D possibly TRBD1 on 5 matching bases. Germline V gives CDR1 SGHAT, CDR2 FQNNGV. The CDR3 consists of 13 residues. The V end was cut by 7 bases, the J end by 2 bases, with 11 bases between. Here the CDR3 reads CASTGTDNTEAFF. CDR3 nucleotide sequence: TGTGCCAGCACGGGGACGGATAACACTGAAGCTTTCTTT.

The J gene is TRBJ2-2, the V gene TRBV5-1; 7 bases map to TRBD1. CDR1 is SGHRS, CDR2 YFSETQ, per germline. J gave up 0 bases and V 7 bases, and 6 bases lay outside the gene matches. The CDR3 has 15 amino acids. CDR3 sequence: CASRQGHANTGELFF. As DNA, the CDR3 is TGCGCCAGCCGACAGGGCCACGCGAACACCGGGGAGCTGTTTTTT.

The chain carries TRBV9 and TRBJ1-2, with 8 bases aligning to TRBD1. J was trimmed by 8 bases and V by 4 bases; bases with no gene match: 7. CDR3 length: 13 amino acids. CDR1 is SGDLS and CDR2 is YYNGEE in the germline V gene. The CDR3, as DNA: TGTGCCAGCAGCCCAGGGGGCTGGGACGGCTACACCTTC. This codes for CASSPGGWDGYTF.

The chain combines TRBV4-1 with TRBJ1-5, with a tentative D call TRBD1 (5 bases). With 1 base removed from V and 1 base from J, the gap between germline ends came to 5 bases. In germline, CDR1 is MGHRA, CDR2 YSYEKL. The CDR3 runs to 14 residues. In DNA, the CDR3 is TGCGCCAGCAGCCAAGGACAGAGCAATCAGCCCCAGCATTTT. Its translation is CASSQGQSNQPQHF.

This chain links TRBV28 with TRBJ1-2, with D tentatively TRBD1 (5 bases). The CDR3 loop spans 13 amino acids. Trimming took 6 bases from V and 4 from J, leaving 12 bases between them. CDR1 and CDR2 (germline): MDHEN, SYDVKM. CDR3 bases: TGTGCCAGCAGCCGGGGGAGGCTCTATGGCTACACCTTC. As protein: CASSRGRLYGYTF.

Only one count was recorded for this clone. The chain employs TRBV29-1 and TRBJ2-1; 7 bases align to TRBD2. The V and J ends lost 4 bases and 0 bases, in that order; junction bases with no gene match: 3. Germline V gene data show CDR1 as SQVTM and CDR2 as ANQGSEA. This CDR3 region has 14 residues. DNA for the CDR3: TGCAGCGTTGTTAGCGGGTACTCCTACAATGAGCAGTTCTTC. It codes for CSVVSGYSYNEQFF.

A single count supports this clone. This chain joins TRBV2 and TRBJ2-5; tentative D call: TRBD1 (5 bases). Deletions cut 3 bases from V and 1 base from J, with 6 bases between. Germline lookup yields CDR1 SNHLY and CDR2 FYNNEI. The CDR3 loop spans 13 amino acids. CDR3 loop: CASSDDSQETQYF. The CDR3 bases are TGTGCCAGCAGTGACGACAGCCAAGAGACCCAGTACTTC.

The genes are TRBV15 and TRBJ1-1; 9 bases are a match to TRBD1. CDR1 and CDR2 from the germline V gene are LNHNV and YYDKDF (reference sequence). With 0 bases clipped from V and 4 bases from J, the junction kept 3 bases outside the gene matches. The CDR3 is 15 amino acids. Here the CDR3 reads CATSREQGAGTEAFF. CDR3 DNA sequence: TGTGCCACCAGCAGAGAACAGGGGGCAGGCACTGAAGCTTTCTTT.

This clone was seen once. V usage is TRBV7-9 and J usage is TRBJ1-1; 9 bases agree with TRBD1. The CDR3 spans 15 residues. The V gene's germline CDR1 is SEHNR and CDR2 FQNEAQ (reference sequence). Losses at the gene ends were 5 bases for V and 5 bases for J; bases not matched to a gene: 9. CDR3 sequence: CASSPAGTGKTEAFF. The DNA for the CDR3 is TGTGCCAGCAGCCCTGCGGGGACAGGGAAAACTGAAGCTTTCTTT.

This clone has just one count. The V and J genes are TRBV19 and TRBJ1-2; D is unclear. Trimming cost V 2 bases and J 3 bases, with 22 bases left between them. Germline V gives CDR1 LNHDA, CDR2 SQIVND (reference sequence). The CDR3 is made up of 18 amino acids. Written as DNA, the CDR3 is TGTGCCAGTAGTATATTTGTGGTCTATATGGAAAACGACTATGGCTACACCTTC. It translates to CASSIFVVYMENDYGYTF.

The V call is TRBV6-5, the J call TRBJ2-1, with 9 bases aligning to TRBD2. V shed 2 bases, J shed 8 bases, and the junction held 4 bases outside the gene matches. The CDR3 consists of 14 residues. Germline V gives CDR1 MNHEY, CDR2 SVGAGI. The CDR3 region has the DNA TGTGCCAGCAGTTACGCGGCTAGCGGGGATGAGCAGTTCTTC. Encoded protein: CASSYAASGDEQFF.

The chain carries TRBV13 and TRBJ1-2, with D perhaps matching TRBD1 (5 bases). Germline CDR1 PRHDT, CDR2 FYEKMQ (reference sequence). The CDR3 has 15 residues. The germline V and J ends were trimmed by 3 bases and 7 bases, with 18 bases remaining between them. The CDR3 loop is CASSLPGLHGGGYTF. In DNA, the CDR3 is TGTGCCAGCAGCTTGCCTGGGTTACACGGGGGTGGCTACACCTTC. The complete variable domain, with remaining parts taken from reference TRBV13 and TRBJ1-2, reads AAGVIQSPRHLIKEKRETATLKCYPIPRHDTVYWYQQGPGQDPQFLISFYEKMQSDKGSIPDRFSAQQFSDYHSELNMSSLELGDSALYFCASSLPGLHGGGYTFGSGTRLTVV.

The V and J genes are TRBV5-1 and TRBJ2-7, with unresolved D. CDR1 and CDR2 from the germline V gene are SGHRS and YFSETQ. Trimming stripped 4 bases from V and 5 bases from J, with 22 bases between. The CDR3 has 16 residues. The CDR3 DNA follows: TGCGCCAGCAGCAATCCGTATAAGGGATCGTCGGACGAGCAGTACTTC. This encodes CASSNPYKGSSDEQYF.

This chain links TRBV6-1 with TRBJ2-7; TRBD1 or TRBD2 may be the D gene (6 bases each). Germline lookup yields CDR1 MNHNS and CDR2 SASEGT. This CDR3 comprises 14 residues. V was cut by 3 bases and J by 0 bases, with 9 bases left in between. The CDR3 nucleotides are TGTGCCAGCAGTGACAGGGGACTCTCCTACGAGCAGTACTTC. Its translation is CASSDRGLSYEQYF.

V gene TRBV6-1 combines with J gene TRBJ2-7; 12 bases agree with TRBD2. Germline CDR1 MNHNS, CDR2 SASEGT. This CDR3 contains 13 residues. Germline trimming cut 4 bases from V and 6 bases from J; bases unmatched to any gene: 1. CDR3 sequence (DNA): TGTGCCAGCAGTGGACTAGCGGGAGCCGAGCAGTACTTC. Amino acid sequence: CASSGLAGAEQYF.

This sequence joins TRBV5-4 and TRBJ1-1, with 9 bases matching TRBD1. The CDR3 covers 14 residues. Germline lookup yields CDR1 SGHNT and CDR2 YYREEE (reference sequence). V shed 2 bases, J shed 4 bases, and the junction held 3 bases outside the gene matches. The CDR3 reads CASSFTGGGTEAFF. The CDR3 DNA sequence: TGTGCCAGCAGCTTCACAGGGGGCGGCACTGAAGCTTTCTTT.

This sequence joins TRBV6-1 and TRBJ2-1; D could derive from TRBD1 or TRBD2 (6 bases each). Germline CDR1 is MNHNS and CDR2 is SASEGT. V was clipped by 11 bases and J by 7 bases, with 18 bases between them. The CDR3 covers 13 residues. The CDR3 region has the DNA TGTGCCGCGCTCTCGGGGGCCCAGAATGAGCAGTTCTTC. Protein sequence: CAALSGAQNEQFF.

This sequence joins TRBV6-5 and TRBJ2-7; D may be TRBD2 (6 bases). Germline CDR1 reads MNHEY; CDR2 reads SVGAGI. This CDR3 spans 14 amino acids. V dropped 11 bases and J dropped 0 bases, with 17 bases sitting between them. CDR3 region: CAARAAGSSYEQYF. The DNA for the CDR3 is TGTGCCGCCCGGGCCGCGGGGAGCTCCTACGAGCAGTACTTC.

This chain connects TRBV25-1 to TRBJ2-1, with D perhaps matching TRBD1 (6 bases). Trimming left V 4 bases short and J 0 bases short, with 13 bases between. Germline values: CDR1 MGHDK, CDR2 SYGVNS. This CDR3 spans 16 amino acids. The CDR3 nucleotides read TGTGCCAGCAGTGGGTCGACAGGCCTCTCCTACAATGAGCAGTTCTTC. Translated, it gives CASSGSTGLSYNEQFF.